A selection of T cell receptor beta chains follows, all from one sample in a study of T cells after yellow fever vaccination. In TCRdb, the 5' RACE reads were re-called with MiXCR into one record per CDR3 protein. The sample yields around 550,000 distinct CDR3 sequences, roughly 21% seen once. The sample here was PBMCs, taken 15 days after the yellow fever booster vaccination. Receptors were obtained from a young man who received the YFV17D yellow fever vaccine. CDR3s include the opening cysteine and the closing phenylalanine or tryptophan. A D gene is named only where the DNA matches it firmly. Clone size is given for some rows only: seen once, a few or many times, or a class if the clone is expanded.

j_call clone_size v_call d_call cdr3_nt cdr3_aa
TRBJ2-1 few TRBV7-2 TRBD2 TGTGCCAGCAGCGAGATGACTAGCGGGACCTCCTACAATGAGCAGTTCTTC CASSEMTSGTSYNEQFF
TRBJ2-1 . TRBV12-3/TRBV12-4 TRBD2 TGTGCCAGCAGTAACGACGCGGGGGATGAGCAGTTCTTC CASSNDAGDEQFF
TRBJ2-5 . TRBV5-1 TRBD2 TGCGCCAGCAGCTCGCTACTAGCGGGATTTGGTGAGACCCAGTACTTC CASSSLLAGFGETQYF
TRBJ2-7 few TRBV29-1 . TGCAGCGTTTATCAGGGGCAGGTATGCCTTACCTACGAGCAGTACTTC CSVYQGQVCLTYEQYF
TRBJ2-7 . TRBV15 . TGTGCCACCAGCAGAGCTAGTGGGTACGAGCAGTACTTC CATSRASGYEQYF
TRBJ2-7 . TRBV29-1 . TGCAGCGTTACAGGGGGGGTAAACGAGCAGTACTTC CSVTGGVNEQYF
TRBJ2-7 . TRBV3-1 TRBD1 TGTGCCAGCAGCCAGACCGGACAGGGCTACTCCTACGAGCAGTACTTC CASSQTGQGYSYEQYF
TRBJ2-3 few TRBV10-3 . TGTGCCATCAGTGAGGACAGGATCACAGATACGCAGTATTTT CAISEDRITDTQYF
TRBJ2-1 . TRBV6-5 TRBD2 TGTGCCAGCAGTTACTCGGGGACTAGCGGGGGTGAGCAGTTCTTC CASSYSGTSGGEQFF
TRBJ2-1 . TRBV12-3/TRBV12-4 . TGTGCCAGCAGACGAAGCCGGGATCACAATGAGCAGTTCTTC CASRRSRDHNEQFF
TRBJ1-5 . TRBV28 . TGTGCCAGCCGTTTCGGGGTCCTACCTATTAGCAATCAGCCCCAGCATTTT CASRFGVLPISNQPQHF
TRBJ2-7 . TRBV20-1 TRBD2 TGCAGTGCTAGAGGGGGACTAGCGGGAGACGAGCAGTACTTC CSARGGLAGDEQYF
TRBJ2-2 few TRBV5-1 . TGCGCCAGCAGCTGGGGCGGGGAGCTGTTTTTT CASSWGGELFF
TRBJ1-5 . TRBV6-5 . TGTGCCAGCAGTTACGATGGTTTGCCGAATCAGCCCCAGCATTTT CASSYDGLPNQPQHF
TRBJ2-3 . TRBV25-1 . TGTGCCAGTCTTAAAACCGAGCACACAGATACGCAGTATTTT CASLKTEHTDTQYF
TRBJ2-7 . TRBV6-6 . TGTGCCAGCGAGACAGGTACCTACGAGCAGTACTTC CASETGTYEQYF
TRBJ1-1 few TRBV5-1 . TGCGCCAGCAGCTGGACAGTGGGCACTGAAGCTTTCTTT CASSWTVGTEAFF
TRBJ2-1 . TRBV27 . TGTGCCAGCAGCGCCTCGAGCTCCTACAATGAGCAGTTCTTC CASSASSSYNEQFF
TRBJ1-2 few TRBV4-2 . TGTGCCAGCAGCCAAGCCGGACGGGGCTACACCTTC CASSQAGRGYTF
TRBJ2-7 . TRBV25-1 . TGTGCCAGCAGGACCGGTGAGGGGTACGAGCAGTACTTC CASRTGEGYEQYF
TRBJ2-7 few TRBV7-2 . TGTGCCAGCAGTTCCCGCCGGGAGAACTACGAGCAGTACTTC CASSSRRENYEQYF
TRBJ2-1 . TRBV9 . TGTGCCAGCAGCGTAGGTATCGAGGGGAATGAGCAGTTCTTC CASSVGIEGNEQFF
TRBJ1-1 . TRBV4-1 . TGCGCCAGCAGCCAAGATTCTTCGGTAGAAGCTTTCTTT CASSQDSSVEAFF
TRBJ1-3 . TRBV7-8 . TGTGCCAGCAGCTTAGATTTGAATACTGGAAACACCATATATTTT CASSLDLNTGNTIYF
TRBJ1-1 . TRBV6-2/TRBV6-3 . TGTGCCAGCAAGGATGTAAAGAACACTGAAGCTTTCTTT CASKDVKNTEAFF
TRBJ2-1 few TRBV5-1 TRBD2 TGCGCCAGCAGCAAAGGACTAGCGGGATTCAATGAGCAGTTCTTC CASSKGLAGFNEQFF
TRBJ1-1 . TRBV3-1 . TGTGCCAGCAGCCGCCTAGATATTAGTGAAGCTTTCTTT CASSRLDISEAFF
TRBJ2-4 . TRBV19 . TGTGCCAGTAGTGGGTCCTCGCTAGCCAAAAACATTCAGTACTTC CASSGSSLAKNIQYF
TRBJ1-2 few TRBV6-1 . TGTGCCAGCAGGGTTAATATCGCAGACAGTAACTATGGCTACACCTTC CASRVNIADSNYGYTF
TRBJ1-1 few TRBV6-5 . TGTGCCAGCAGTTACGACTGGTCGGGGAACACTGAAGCTTTCTTT CASSYDWSGNTEAFF
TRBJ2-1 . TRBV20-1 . TGCAGTGCGGGGGGGGGCCGGAGCCACAATGAGCAGTTCTTC CSAGGGRSHNEQFF
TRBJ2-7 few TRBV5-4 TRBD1 TGTGCCAGCAGCGGACGGACAGGGTCCTCCTACGAGCAGTACTTC CASSGRTGSSYEQYF
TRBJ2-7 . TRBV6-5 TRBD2 TGTGCCAGCACCTACAGCGGGAGCTCCTACGAGCAATACTTC CASTYSGSSYEQYF
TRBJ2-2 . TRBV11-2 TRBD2 TGTGCCAGCAGCTCATCCAGAGGGAGGGCCTCTGGGGGGGAGCTGTTTTTT CASSSSRGRASGGELFF
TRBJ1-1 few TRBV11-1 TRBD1 TGTGCCAGCAGTGGACAGGGGTACACTGAAGCTTTCTTT CASSGQGYTEAFF
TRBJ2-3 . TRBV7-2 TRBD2 TGTGCCAGCAGCTACAGCGGGGCTGCAGATACGCAGTATTTT CASSYSGAADTQYF
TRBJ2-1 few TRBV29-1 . TGCAGCGTTGGGGTGACAGCTTCCTACAATGAGCAGTTCTTC CSVGVTASYNEQFF
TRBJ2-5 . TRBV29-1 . TGCAGCGTCGACATACAGGATCCCCTGGAGGGGACCCAGTACTTC CSVDIQDPLEGTQYF
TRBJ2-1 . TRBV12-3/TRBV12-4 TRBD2 TGTGCCAGCAGTCCCCAGGCGGGAGGTCTCATTAATGAGCAGTTCTTC CASSPQAGGLINEQFF
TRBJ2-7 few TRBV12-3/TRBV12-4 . TGTGCCAGCAGGGACCTGGGGGACATTTTGTACGAGCAGTACTTC CASRDLGDILYEQYF
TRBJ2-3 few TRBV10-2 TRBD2 TGCGCCAGCAGTTATAGCGGGATAAGTGATACGCAGTATTTT CASSYSGISDTQYF
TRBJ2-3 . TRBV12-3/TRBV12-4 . TGTGCCAGCAGTTTCGGGACCTCCTCCCCAGATACGCAGTATTTT CASSFGTSSPDTQYF